These T cell receptor beta chains were read from a single sample in a study of shared clonotypes between healthy human individuals. Some clones are missing from TCRdb's copy, which holds only in-frame ones; the method was immunoSEQ multiplex PCR. The sample holds some 500,000 clones; 90% to 96% are singletons and the top ten take 0.064%. The sequencing input was naive CD4+ T cells sorted from blood. The receptors originated from a woman aged 25 to 39 in good health. Each CDR3 is given with its conserved first and last residue. D genes are given only for firm matches. A clone size is listed for some rows: how often the clone was seen (once, few, many), or a class if it is expanded.

J gene | D gene | clone size | V gene | CDR3 protein | CDR3 DNA
TRBJ1-5 | . | . | TRBV2 | CASSETGRNQPQHF | TGTGCCAGCAGTGAGACAGGCCGAAATCAGCCCCAGCATTTT
TRBJ2-2 | TRBD2 | . | TRBV5-1 | CASTEREIGELFF | TGCGCCAGCACCGAGCGGGAGATCGGGGAGCTGTTTTTT
TRBJ2-5 | TRBD2 | . | TRBV28 | CAIQRELETQYF | TGTGCCATCCAGCGGGAGCTCGAGACCCAGTACTTC
TRBJ2-6 | . | . | TRBV5-1 | CASSLSGANVLTF | TGCGCCAGCAGCTTATCCGGGGCCAACGTCCTGACTTTC
TRBJ2-7 | . | . | TRBV7-9 | CASSPRTGTSYEQYF | TGTGCCAGCAGCCCAAGGACCGGAACCTCCTACGAGCAGTACTTC
TRBJ2-7 | TRBD1 | . | TRBV27 | CASSFRQGAYEQYF | TGTGCCAGCAGTTTCCGACAGGGGGCCTACGAGCAGTACTTC
TRBJ2-2 | TRBD2 | . | TRBV5-1 | CASSLVGLDSGELFF | TGCGCCAGCAGCTTAGTAGGACTAGACTCCGGGGAGCTGTTTTTT
TRBJ2-5 | . | once | TRBV28 | CASRTTRYTQYF | TGTGCCAGCAGGACGACAAGATACACCCAGTACTTC
TRBJ2-2 | TRBD1 | . | TRBV2 | CASSTRDRGSLARNTGELFF | TGTGCCAGCAGTACCCGGGACAGGGGGTCACTAGCGAGGAACACCGGGGAGCTGTTTTTT
TRBJ1-1 | . | once | TRBV28 | CASSSAGEGAFF | TGTGCCAGCAGTTCCGCAGGGGAAGGAGCTTTCTTT
TRBJ1-1 | TRBD1 | . | TRBV7-2 | CASSLMTGVGTEAFF | TGTGCCAGCAGCTTAATGACAGGGGTTGGGACTGAAGCTTTCTTT
TRBJ2-1 | . | . | TRBV7-2 | CASSLEAALGSNEQFF | TGTGCCAGCAGCTTAGAAGCGGCCCTCGGGTCCAATGAGCAGTTCTTC
TRBJ1-5 | . | once | TRBV7-8 | CASSLDNQGQPQHF | TGTGCCAGCAGCTTAGACAATCAAGGCCAGCCCCAGCATTTT
TRBJ2-5 | . | . | TRBV5-4 | CASSLASRGKFEETQYF | TGTGCCAGCAGCTTGGCCTCTAGAGGTAAATTCGAAGAGACCCAGTACTTC
TRBJ2-1 | . | . | TRBV9 | CASSATSGTHYNEQFF | TGTGCCAGCAGCGCTACTTCCGGGACCCATTACAATGAGCAGTTCTTC
TRBJ1-3 | TRBD1 | . | TRBV28 | CASSHTGTGGSGTIYF | TGTGCCAGCAGTCATACCGGGACAGGGGGCTCAGGCACCATATATTTT
TRBJ1-2 | . | . | TRBV2 | CASSEWTYGYTF | TGTGCCAGCAGTGAATGGACCTATGGCTACACCTTC
TRBJ2-7 | TRBD1 | . | TRBV7-8 | CASTNRGLYEQYF | TGTGCCAGCACAAACAGGGGGCTTTACGAGCAGTACTTC
TRBJ2-1 | TRBD2 | . | TRBV7-6 | CASSLDGIRSGRALGNEQFF | TGTGCCAGCAGCTTAGATGGTATAAGGAGCGGGAGGGCCCTCGGCAATGAGCAGTTCTTC
TRBJ2-3 | TRBD2 | . | TRBV7-9 | CASSLGGTSGLAGDRTQYF | TGTGCCAGCAGCTTAGGCGGTACTTCGGGACTAGCGGGAGATCGTACGCAGTATTTT
TRBJ1-4 | TRBD1 | . | TRBV29-1 | CSVSDRGTNEKLFF | TGCAGCGTCTCCGACAGGGGGACTAATGAAAAACTGTTTTTT
TRBJ2-5 | . | once | TRBV15 | CATSLRTRETQYF | TGTGCCACCAGCCTCCGGACCCGAGAGACCCAGTACTTC
TRBJ1-1 | TRBD1 | . | TRBV29-1 | CSVDTGGANTEAFF | TGCAGCGTTGACACAGGGGGTGCGAACACTGAAGCTTTCTTT
TRBJ2-3 | . | . | TRBV9 | CASSVGVGAGTQYF | TGTGCCAGCAGCGTAGGGGTTGGAGCAGGGACGCAGTATTTT
TRBJ2-7 | . | . | TRBV27 | CASSDRASSYEQYF | TGTGCCAGCAGTGATAGGGCGAGCTCCTACGAGCAGTACTTC
TRBJ2-7 | TRBD2 | . | TRBV7-6 | CASSPNWGGRGIKSREQYF | TGTGCCAGCAGCCCAAATTGGGGCGGGAGGGGAATTAAAAGCCGCGAGCAGTACTTC
TRBJ2-1 | TRBD2 | . | TRBV6-1 | CASSEGTSGDPGYNEQFF | TGTGCCAGCAGTGAAGGGACTAGCGGGGACCCTGGGTACAATGAGCAGTTCTTC
TRBJ2-7 | . | . | TRBV4-2 | CASSQRLAAAYEQYF | TGTGCCAGCAGCCAGAGGTTGGCGGCCGCCTACGAGCAGTACTTC
TRBJ1-1 | . | . | TRBV7-9 | CASSFSRDTEAFF | TGTGCCAGCAGCTTCAGCAGGGACACTGAAGCTTTCTTT
TRBJ2-5 | . | . | TRBV7-8 | CASSYRGGTVELETQYF | TGTGCCAGCAGCTATCGAGGGGGGACAGTAGAATTAGAGACCCAGTACTTC
TRBJ2-2 | . | . | TRBV12-5 | CASGLVRPGKNTGELFF | TGTGCTAGTGGTTTGGTACGACCGGGCAAGAACACCGGGGAGCTGTTTTTT
TRBJ2-7 | . | . | TRBV5-1 | CASSATGFAYEQYF | TGCGCCAGCAGCGCCACAGGGTTCGCCTACGAGCAGTACTTC
TRBJ2-1 | . | once | TRBV6-4 | CASRGGSNEQFF | TGTGCCAGCAGGGGGGGATCCAATGAGCAGTTCTTC
TRBJ2-1 | . | . | TRBV10-1 | CASSSSISVYNEQFF | TGCGCCAGCAGTTCGAGTATTAGCGTCTACAATGAGCAGTTCTTC
TRBJ2-7 | TRBD2 | once | TRBV5-4 | CASSLAAGGAEEQYF | TGTGCCAGCAGCTTGGCGGCGGGGGGGGCGGAAGAGCAGTACTTC
TRBJ1-1 | . | . | TRBV28 | CASRTNTEAFF | TGTGCCAGCAGGACCAACACTGAAGCTTTCTTT
TRBJ2-7 | . | once | TRBV19 | CASSKAGIPYEQYF | TGTGCCAGTAGTAAAGCCGGGATCCCTTACGAGCAGTACTTC
TRBJ1-1 | TRBD1 | . | TRBV27 | CASSLQGQLNTEAFF | TGTGCCAGCAGTTTACAGGGACAGCTTAACACTGAAGCTTTCTTT
TRBJ2-7 | TRBD2 | . | TRBV19 | CASSIVASGGAYEQYF | TGTGCCAGTAGTATAGTAGCTAGCGGGGGAGCCTACGAGCAGTACTTC
TRBJ2-1 | TRBD1 | . | TRBV7-9 | CASSPTGGAGNEQFF | TGTGCCAGCAGCCCGACAGGGGGCGCGGGCAATGAGCAGTTCTTC
TRBJ2-2 | TRBD2 | once | TRBV6-1 | CASSRAGVVGELFF | TGTGCCAGCAGTAGAGCGGGAGTAGTCGGGGAGCTGTTTTTT
TRBJ1-3 | . | few | TRBV6-1 | CASSDPPLRSGNTIYF | TGTGCCAGCAGTGACCCTCCATTGCGCTCTGGAAACACCATATATTTT
TRBJ1-2 | . | once | TRBV30 | CAWSPDLTRDYGYTF | TGTGCCTGGAGTCCCGATCTTACTAGGGACTATGGCTACACCTTC
TRBJ1-2 | . | few | TRBV30 | CAWSPGSGYTF | TGTGCCTGGAGTCCCGGATCCGGCTACACCTTC
TRBJ1-2 | . | . | TRBV11-3 | CASSISSAGMIYGYTF | TGTGCCAGCAGCATTAGTTCGGCAGGGATGATCTATGGCTACACCTTC
TRBJ2-1 | TRBD2 | . | TRBV4-1 | CASSQARGAGVGNEQFF | TGCGCCAGCAGCCAAGCGCGGGGGGCGGGAGTGGGAAATGAGCAGTTCTTC
TRBJ2-2 | TRBD1 | . | TRBV11-2 | CASSVRTGGRDTGELFF | TGTGCCAGCAGCGTAAGAACAGGGGGCAGGGACACCGGGGAGCTGTTTTTT
TRBJ2-7 | TRBD1 | . | TRBV5-5 | CASSLGQGMEYF | TGTGCCAGCAGCTTGGGACAGGGGATGGAGTACTTC
TRBJ2-7 | TRBD2 | once | TRBV5-5 | CASSLGATSGGSYEQYF | TGTGCCAGCAGCTTGGGGGCAACTAGCGGAGGAAGCTACGAGCAGTACTTC